Listed here are 5 T cell receptor beta chains from one sample, sequenced in a study of identical twins. TCRdb re-called the 5' RACE reads through MiXCR, storing one row per CDR3 protein. The sample comprises 420,000 or so distinct CDR3 sequences, about 18% of which are singletons, and more than 10% rests with the top ten. Sequenced material: naive T cells sorted from blood. Receptors originate from a man between 45 and 60 years old in good health.

The genes are TRBV10-3 and TRBJ1-1; TRBD1 is a possible D gene (6 bases). V lost 0 bases and J 1 base, leaving 12 bases between the germline ends. CDR3 size: 16 residues. Germline loops: CDR1 ENHRY, CDR2 SYGVKD. In DNA form, the CDR3 reads TGTGCCATCAGTGAGTCCGCAGGGGCAGGGAACACTGAAGCTTTCTTT. Translated, it gives CAISESAGAGNTEAFF.

There are a few counts of this clonotype. The CDR3: CASRGTSGSPETQYF. For the CDR3, the DNA is TGTGCCAGCAGAGGGACTAGCGGGAGCCCTGAGACCCAGTACTTC. The rearrangement joins TRBV25-1 to TRBJ2-5; 14 bases map to TRBD2. The CDR3 consists of 15 residues. Germline loops: CDR1 MGHDK, CDR2 SYGVNS. Germline trimming cut 6 bases from V and 5 bases from J; bases unmatched to any gene: 5.

This clonotype was seen only a few times. The chain joins TRBV29-1 to TRBJ2-1; D might be TRBD2 (7 bases). Germline CDR1 and CDR2: SQVTM and ANQGSEA. Trimming stripped 7 bases from V and 7 bases from J, with 20 bases between. The CDR3 extends over 14 amino acids. The CDR3 DNA reads as TGCAGCGGCGGGGGCCTCTCAGGGATAAATGAGCAGTTCTTC. Its translation: CSGGGLSGINEQFF.

This clonotype was counted ten times or more. V usage is TRBV20-1 and J usage is TRBJ2-2, with a possible D match to TRBD2 (5 bases). This CDR3 contains 14 residues. Between the trimmed V and J ends, which lost 1 base and 4 bases, there was a span of 10 bases. Germline V CDR1 and CDR2: DFQATT, SNEGSKA (reference sequence). The CDR3 loop is CSARVGVGTGELFF. Here the CDR3 DNA reads TGCAGTGCTAGAGTCGGGGTGGGCACCGGGGAGCTGTTTTTT.

V gene TRBV6-2 or TRBV6-3 combines with J gene TRBJ2-1; TRBD2 agrees at 8 bases. Germline lookup yields CDR1 MNHEY and CDR2 SVGEGT. The CDR3 has 17 amino acids. J gave up 0 bases and V 7 bases, and 11 bases lay outside the gene matches. The DNA for the CDR3 is TGTGCCAGCAAGACAGCGGGAGTCGCTAGCTCCTACAATGAGCAGTTCTTC. Protein: CASKTAGVASSYNEQFF.